This is a list of T cell receptor beta chains from one sample in a study of blood T cell repertoires in COVID-19. Assay: immunoSEQ multiplex PCR; the TCRdb copy retains only in-frame clones and omits some. The table has roughly 200,000 clones, about 90% seen once. Sequencing was done on a sample of peripheral blood. The receptors come from a man aged 18 to 29 with active or convalescent COVID-19. CDR3s leave out the opening cysteine and the closing phenylalanine or tryptophan. Clone size is stated in some rows and not others, as once, few, many or a class when expanded.

j_gene,v_gene,abundance,CDR3aa
TRBJ1-5,TRBV11-2,NA,ASSLSPNQPQH
TRBJ1-2,TRBV7-2,NA,ASSLTALSGPYGYT
TRBJ2-7,TRBV6-6,NA,ATRDYEQY
TRBJ1-4,TRBV11-2,NA,ASSLGQGTNEKLF
TRBJ1-1,TRBV19,NA,ASNLDRVRTEAF
TRBJ1-1,TRBV6-5,NA,ASSYDRQMNTEAF
TRBJ2-1,TRBV10-3,NA,AVRTGSSSYNEQF
TRBJ2-7,TRBV11-2,NA,ASSVTSGSGYEQY
TRBJ1-6,TRBV11-2,NA,AITGGRNSPLH
TRBJ1-4,TRBV27,NA,ASSLEGSETLGKLF
TRBJ2-1,TRBV5-4,NA,ASSALGLAGGYSYNEQF
TRBJ1-3,TRBV7-2,few,ASTRGRVLSGNTIY
TRBJ2-1,TRBV14,once,ASSQAHALGKEDEQF
TRBJ1-2,TRBV4-1,NA,ASSQDQSAGAGYGYT
TRBJ2-7,TRBV5-4,NA,ATRGAGEQY
TRBJ2-7,TRBV4-1,NA,ASSQASGESSYEQY
TRBJ2-3,TRBV11-3,NA,ASSLVGHLTQY
TRBJ1-6,TRBV30,NA,AWSVPVWGRGNSPLH
TRBJ1-3,TRBV28,NA,ASSLDSGNTIY
TRBJ1-2,TRBV7-8,NA,ASSPLGTGTNYGYT
TRBJ1-1,TRBV11-3,once,ASSRTGGGTEAF
TRBJ2-6,TRBV29-1,once,SVTGRLSGANVLT
TRBJ2-7,TRBV5-1,NA,ASSSGNYEQY
TRBJ2-1,TRBV27,once,ASSFGQGSVEQF
TRBJ2-2,TRBV9,NA,ASSPRTGDYTGELF
TRBJ1-1,TRBV3-1/TRBV3-2,NA,ASSPTTQQGNTEAF
TRBJ1-4,TRBV9,NA,ASSRELTGGGEKLF
TRBJ1-5,TRBV23-1,few,ASTPGQGADQPQH
TRBJ1-2,TRBV6-1,NA,ASSEAMSSHH
TRBJ1-2,TRBV7-3,NA,ASSPGQGHGYT
TRBJ2-5,TRBV4-1,NA,ASSQVLAGAETQY
TRBJ2-7,TRBV12-2,NA,ASRLVRGRSYEQY
TRBJ2-7,TRBV9,NA,ASSAGTGTLEQY
TRBJ2-5,TRBV19,NA,ATTVQSGRDGETQY
TRBJ2-3,TRBV6-5,NA,ASSLTGGSTDTQY
TRBJ2-4,TRBV2,NA,ASSEGEFIQY
TRBJ2-1,TRBV6-6,NA,ASKGDNEQF
TRBJ2-2,TRBV30,once,AWSGQGPGELF
TRBJ1-2,TRBV18,NA,ASSSISIDYGYT
TRBJ1-2,TRBV7-9,NA,ASSLRQGETSGYT
TRBJ2-1,TRBV11-3,NA,ASSPGTSGRSYNEQF
TRBJ2-5,TRBV28,NA,ASLRQGTWTQY
TRBJ2-5,TRBV19,few,ASSRGGLAGDPETQY
TRBJ2-5,TRBV10-3,NA,ATSSGVGETQY
TRBJ2-2,TRBV30,NA,AWSRRGPSNTGELF
TRBJ2-5,TRBV20-1,NA,SASRHVKYQETQY
TRBJ2-1,TRBV10-2,NA,ASKGGRRAYNEQF
TRBJ1-1,TRBV29-1,NA,SVMQGAGTEAF
TRBJ1-1,TRBV7-6,NA,ASSSYSSGGTEAF
TRBJ2-3,TRBV7-6,NA,ASSPGTSGDTDTQY